Below, one TCR beta chain is given with its context. Its specific antigen is unknown. Per-base quality was not reported, and no clone a single base away is much larger than it. At one collaborating source in Seattle, patients were enrolled during active infection and were followed longitudinally through the course of disease. Collaborating institutions collected whole blood in K2EDTA tubes following their own protocols. For TCRbeta analysis, collaborators shipped samples in one of three forms: frozen whole blood, isolated PBMCs, or DNA extracted from either of those sample types. Counted from cysteine to phenylalanine, this CDR3 has 16 amino acids. CDR3 DNA is the only sequence kept; it has 48 bases, read in frame from the first base. From the germline V gene, CDR1 is SGHAT and CDR2 is FQNNGV. Trimming at the junction amounts to 5 bases on V and 8 bases on J, and the germline ends lie 24 bases apart.

TCRbeta CDR3 regions were amplified from genomic DNA using the immunoSEQ Assay, a bias-controlled multiplex PCR. In the paper's pipeline: Nucleated cell counts per sample were estimated from amplification of reference gene primers within the assay. To quantify the absolute abundance of each unique TCRbeta CDR3 rearrangement, sequence reads were collapsed and filtered. For each sample, productive Simpson clonality was calculated as the square root of Simpson's diversity index across productive rearrangements. The table comes from immuneACCESS by way of TCRdb, which keeps in-frame sequences with V and J called. Part of the clones is missing from these tables; in studies checked, under half for an unresolved V gene and the rest for unknown reasons. That table furnishes V, J and clone size, whereas the DNA furnished D and trimming. This sample has 350,000 or so clones in its table, and about 91% of those were observed once. 1.6% of the sample rests with the top ten.

This sample stems from a study of blood T cell repertoires in COVID-19 (dated by TCRdb to about 2020). Regarding the complete study: Samples from collaborators originated in the United States, Italy and Spain and spanned both the acute and convalescent phases of COVID-19. The material from the prospective study consisted of cDNA or gDNA derived from T cells, B-cell-depleted T cells, or PBMCs. Deeply sampled blood TCRbeta repertoires from subjects exposed to, actively infected with, or recovered from COVID-19 were included in the dataset. The repertoires were made available in a free public database intended to serve as a resource for research on the immune response to SARS-CoV-2. Samples came from the ongoing ImmuneRACE study (first 160 participants) plus 1,254 subjects from 6 global collaborators. Nearly every sample came with metadata listing a de-identified subject ID, COVID-19 status, age in years and sex. HLA class I and class II types, where available, came from metadata supplied by the sample provider rather than from assay-based typing.

Results the study describes overall, beyond this receptor: The amount of clinical and demographic metadata varied by source and participant and was provided uncurated.

The clonotype was recovered from a woman aged 25 to 45 with COVID-19, enrolled during active disease. This receptor chain uses TRBV11-2 and TRBJ1-2, with a weak D call of TRBD1 (5 bases match). The material sequenced was peripheral blood. Here the CDR3 is given as CASSPPVYGAQGGYTF. The nucleotide sequence is given as TGTGCCAGCAGCCCCCCCGTGTACGGAGCGCAGGGAGGCTACACCTTC. Reference TRBV11-2 and TRBJ1-2 genes cover what lies past the CDR3, so the full variable domain is EAGVAQSPRYKIIEKRQSVAFWCNPISGHATLYWYQQILGQGPKLLIQFQNNGVVDDSQLPKDRFSAERLKGVDSTLKIQPAKLEDSAVYLCASSPPVYGAQGGYTFGSGTRLTVV.